The TCR beta chain described here comes from a study of T cell repertoires in cytomegalovirus infection. TCRdb processed the reads anew with MiXCR; each CDR3 protein has one entry. The table has 300,000 or so distinct CDR3 sequences, roughly a tenth seen once; the top ten hold around 2.4%. This clonotype was counted ten times or more. The sequencing sample was made of PBMCs. This receptor was obtained from a human donor in good health (CMV status not recorded). Some clones in this sample may be carry-over from other donors' samples.

The DNA of the CDR3 is TGTGCCAGCAGCGCCTCCAGGGGGGATTCCTCACCCCTCCACTTT. Translated, it gives CASSASRGDSSPLHF. V and J are TRBV7-8 and TRBJ1-6; the match to TRBD1 covers 7 bases. Germline loops: CDR1 SGHVS, CDR2 FQNEAQ. The CDR3 totals 15 residues. V dropped 5 bases and J dropped 10; count of bases not matched to a gene: 11.